The source of this TCR beta chain is a study of human T cells and chemical hapten exposure. MiXCR was run by TCRdb on the RACE reads, yielding one entry per CDR3 protein. The top ten hold about 3.5% of the sample, which has about 73,000 distinct CDR3 sequences, 7.5% to 9.5% seen once. Germline V CDR1 and CDR2: SGHRS, YFSETQ. The CDR3 loop spans 16 amino acids. Trimming at V came to 4 bases and at J to 3 bases, leaving 8 bases not matched to a gene. Time point here: patch test 2, 6 weeks after DPC sensitization. As for treatment: therapeutic diphenylcyclopropenone sensitization with weekly scalp DPC. The sample in question was whole blood, obtained in connection with sensitization to the hapten diphenylcyclopropenone (DPC). The genes are TRBV5-1 and TRBJ2-2; 8 bases align to TRBD2. This TCR was recovered from a woman aged 45 to 65 with alopecia areata. Some clones in this sample may be carry-over from other donors' samples. CDR3 loop: CASSPASGGDTGELFF. The CDR3 region has the DNA TGCGCCAGCAGCCCCGCAAGCGGGGGCGACACCGGGGAGCTGTTTTTT.